The next 23 T cell receptor beta chains were all read from a single sample in a study of neurological immune-mediated disorders. TCRdb reanalysed the 5' RACE reads using MiXCR and keeps one entry per CDR3 protein. Of more than 75,000 distinct CDR3 sequences listed, 3.5% are singletons. The specimen was PBMCs. Every receptor here comes from a woman between 45 and 60 years old with multiple sclerosis.

This clonotype was seen ten or more times. The rearrangement joins TRBV6-5 to TRBJ2-7; a possible D gene is TRBD2 (6 bases). Trimming cost V 4 bases and J 2 bases, with 9 bases left between them. CDR1 and CDR2 from the germline V gene are MNHEY and SVGAGI. The CDR3 contains 13 residues. This CDR3 is CASSSEGTYEQYF. CDR3 coding DNA: TGTGCCAGCAGTTCGGAGGGGACCTACGAGCAGTACTTC.

This clonotype was observed many times. This chain links TRBV5-1 with TRBJ2-1, with 11 positions matching TRBD1. The CDR3 sequence is 16 residues long. CDR1 is SGHRS and CDR2 is YFSETQ in the germline V gene. The V and J ends lost 2 bases and 6 bases, in that order; junction bases with no gene match: 7. The CDR3, as DNA: TGCGCCAGCAGCTTAGCGGGACAGGGGGGCGTCAATGAGCAGTTCTTC. Encoded protein: CASSLAGQGGVNEQFF.

In this sample, this clonotype turned up many times. This chain connects TRBV7-6 to TRBJ2-5; tentative D call: TRBD1 (6 bases). The CDR3 totals 12 residues. Germline V gene data show CDR1 as SGHVS and CDR2 as FNYEAQ. V was cut by 5 bases and J by 5 bases, with 9 bases left in between. CDR3 amino acids: CASSRDRETQYF. DNA of the CDR3: TGTGCCAGCAGCCGTGACAGGGAGACCCAGTACTTC.

There are many counts of this clonotype. The gene calls are TRBV5-1 and TRBJ2-7; TRBD1 is a possible D gene (5 bases). Trimming took off 2 bases at V and 2 bases at J, with 11 bases between the two ends. The CDR3 covers 14 residues. Germline CDR1 is SGHRS and CDR2 is YFSETQ. CDR3 protein: CASSLLQAPYEQYF. CDR3 DNA: TGCGCCAGCAGCTTACTACAGGCTCCCTACGAGCAGTACTTC.

This clonotype was counted ten times or more. This chain uses TRBV4-2 with TRBJ1-3; 7 bases fit TRBD1. With 4 bases clipped from V and 4 bases from J, the junction kept 10 bases outside the gene matches. Germline V gene data show CDR1 as LGHNA and CDR2 as YNFKEQ. The CDR3 totals 16 residues. The CDR3 region has the DNA TGTGCCAGCAGCCGCACCCGCGGGACAGACGGAAACACCATATATTTT. It specifies CASSRTRGTDGNTIYF.

At least ten counts were recorded for this clonotype. This chain uses TRBV20-1 with TRBJ2-1; 8 bases map to TRBD2. With V trimmed by 0 bases and J by 9 bases, 7 bases remained unmatched. There are 14 residues in the CDR3. From germline, CDR1 is DFQATT and CDR2 SNEGSKA (reference sequence). The CDR3 coding sequence is TGCAGTGCTAGAGATCGGGGGGGCCGTGGTGAGCAGTTCTTC. It is translated as CSARDRGGRGEQFF.

Many counts were recorded for this clonotype. The chain carries TRBV20-1 and TRBJ1-1, with no clear D. The V end lost 6 bases, the J end lost 10 bases, and 15 bases lay between the germline ends. The germline gives CDR1 DFQATT, CDR2 SNEGSKA (reference sequence). The CDR3 loop spans 11 amino acids. The CDR3 DNA follows: TGCAGTGCCGGTCGGGATTTGTTAGCTTTCTTT. Translating it yields CSAGRDLLAFF.

This clonotype was recorded many times. The genes are TRBV5-1 and TRBJ2-1; 8 nucleotides agree with TRBD2. This CDR3 comprises 17 residues. The V and J ends lost 4 bases and 7 bases, in that order; junction bases with no gene match: 16. In germline, CDR1 is SGHRS, CDR2 YFSETQ. The CDR3 protein is CASSPLPGGRRGNEQFF. The CDR3 DNA sequence: TGCGCCAGCAGCCCGCTCCCGGGGGGGCGACGAGGGAATGAGCAGTTCTTC. Drawing the rest from reference TRBV5-1 and TRBJ2-1, the complete variable domain is KAGVTQTPRYLIKTRGQQVTLSCSPISGHRSVSWYQQTPGQGLQFLFEYFSETQRNKGNFPGRFSGRQFSNSRSEMNVSTLELGDSALYLCASSPLPGGRRGNEQFFGPGTRLTVL.

This clonotype came up many times. The rearrangement links TRBV7-6 to TRBJ2-5; D is possibly TRBD1 or TRBD2 (5 bases each). CDR1 is SGHVS, CDR2 FNYEAQ, per germline. The length of the CDR3 is 15 residues. V was trimmed by 2 bases and J by 6 bases, leaving 16 bases between them. CDR3 nucleotide sequence: TGTGCCAGCAGCTTAACGGGGACCCCCCGGCAGACCCAGTACTTC. Protein: CASSLTGTPRQTQYF.

The V and J genes are TRBV10-3 and TRBJ2-3; D might be TRBD2 (5 bases). Trimming pared 11 bases from V and 2 bases from J, leaving 8 bases between. Germline assignment: CDR1 ENHRY and CDR2 SYGVKD. This CDR3 is built from 11 residues. CDR3 DNA sequence: TGTGCCTCCGGGGTCACAGATACGCAGTATTTT. This translates into CASGVTDTQYF.

This clonotype came up many times. This chain joins TRBV5-1 and TRBJ1-1; maybe TRBD1 (5 bases). The V and J ends lost 4 bases and 1 base respectively, with 11 bases between them. The V gene's germline CDR1 is SGHRS and CDR2 YFSETQ. This CDR3 has 14 residues. CDR3 in DNA: TGCGCCAGCAGCCCTCTAAGGGGGAACACTGAAGCTTTCTTT. Translating gives CASSPLRGNTEAFF.

This clonotype was detected many times. V gene TRBV5-1 combines with J gene TRBJ1-2, with TRBD1 as a possible D gene (5 bases). V was trimmed by 0 bases and J by 4 bases, leaving 10 bases between them. Germline V gene lookup returns CDR1 SGHRS and CDR2 YFSETQ. The CDR3 has 14 residues. The chain's CDR3 is CASSLEAGSYGYTF. The CDR3 nucleotides are TGCGCCAGCAGCTTGGAGGCAGGGAGCTATGGCTACACCTTC.

This clonotype was found many times. The V call is TRBV7-2, the J call TRBJ1-1, with D possibly matching TRBD1 (6 bases). Germline V CDR1 and CDR2: SGHTA, FQGNSA. With 1 base removed from V and 7 bases from J, the gap between germline ends came to 10 bases. The CDR3 has 13 amino acids. CDR3 sequence (DNA): TGTGCCAGCAGCTTAGTCGGGACAAATGAAGCTTTCTTT. Protein: CASSLVGTNEAFF.

This clonotype was detected ten times or more. The chain has TRBV20-1 and TRBJ2-5, with D unresolved. The V gene lost 4 bases and the J gene lost 2 bases, with 14 bases spanning the gap. The CDR3 extends over 14 amino acids. Germline V lookup: CDR1 DFQATT, CDR2 SNEGSKA (reference sequence). The CDR3 bases are TGCAGTGCTATTTCCCCATTAAATCAAGAGACCCAGTACTTC. Translating it yields CSAISPLNQETQYF.

The genes are TRBV20-1 and TRBJ1-5; no clear D gene. The V gene's germline CDR1 is DFQATT and CDR2 SNEGSKA (reference sequence). The germline V and J ends were trimmed by 5 bases and 7 bases, with 12 bases remaining between them. This CDR3 region has 12 residues. This CDR3 reads CSARRGEQPQHF. The CDR3, as DNA: TGCAGTGCTCGACGGGGAGAACAGCCCCAGCATTTT.

Many counts were recorded for this clonotype. The chain carries TRBV5-1 and TRBJ1-3; D gene unclear. In germline, CDR1 is SGHRS, CDR2 YFSETQ. The CDR3 has 13 amino acids. Trimming removed 6 bases from V and 2 bases from J, with 9 bases in between. The CDR3 spells CASTQSAGNTIYF. Written as DNA, the CDR3 is TGCGCCAGCACCCAATCGGCTGGAAACACCATATATTTT.

In this sample, this clonotype turned up many times. V is TRBV9 and J is TRBJ2-2; 13 positions agree with TRBD2. This CDR3 comprises 17 residues. Trimming removed 1 base from V and 7 bases from J; junction bases left unmatched: 7. The V gene's germline CDR1 is SGDLS and CDR2 YYNGEE. CDR3 sequence: CASSVTSGGASIGELFF. The DNA for the CDR3 is TGTGCCAGCAGCGTAACTAGCGGGGGGGCCTCGATCGGGGAGCTGTTTTTT.

Ten or more counts support this clonotype. The CDR3 nucleotides read TGTGCCAGCAGCCAAGACGACAGGTCGCCCCAGCATTTT. Translating gives CASSQDDRSPQHF. The chain employs TRBV3-1 and TRBJ1-5, with D possibly matching TRBD1 (6 bases). CDR1 and CDR2 from the germline V gene are LGHDT and YNNKEL (reference sequence). Trimming took 0 bases from V and 9 from J, leaving 9 bases between them. The CDR3 extends over 13 amino acids.

This clonotype was observed at least ten times. V is TRBV2 and J is TRBJ2-1; no reliable D call. Germline values: CDR1 SNHLY, CDR2 FYNNEI. CDR3 length: 12 amino acids. V was trimmed by 6 bases and J by 12 bases, leaving 15 bases between them. The DNA for the CDR3 is TGTGCCAGCAGCGAAAGAGGTGAACGGCAGTTCTTC. Translation: CASSERGERQFF.

As concerns this clonotype: This may stem from a read error, because a much larger clone lies one nucleotide away. The chain joins TRBV10-3 to TRBJ1-6; TRBD1 might be the D (5 bases). The CDR3 contains 15 residues. The V gene's germline CDR1 is ENHRY and CDR2 SYGVKD. The CDR3 reads CAISEEREKGSPLNF. CDR3 nucleotide sequence: TGTGCCATCAGTGAGGAGCGGGAAAAGGGGTCACCCCTCAACTTT.

This clonotype was seen a few times. This may be a read error, as it is one base from a much larger clone. The chain couples TRBV7-9 to TRBJ1-1, with a tentative D call TRBD1 (6 bases). V gave up 7 bases and J gave up 4 bases, with 16 bases separating them. Germline CDR1 and CDR2: SEHNR and FQNEAQ (reference sequence). CDR3 length: 14 residues. The CDR3 DNA sequence: TGTGCCAGCAATTCCGGAAAGGGGGTCACTGAAGCTTTCTTT. This codes for CASNSGKGVTEAFF.

This clonotype showed up many times. The V call is TRBV5-6, the J call TRBJ2-7; 9 bases map to TRBD1. Germline CDR1 and CDR2: SGHDT and YYEEEE. Trimming cost V 0 bases and J 2 bases; bases outside gene matches: 9. CDR3 length: 17 residues. For the CDR3, the DNA is TGTGCCAGCAGCTTGGACAGGGGGCAAATCGCCCCCTACGAGCAGTACTTC. It translates to CASSLDRGQIAPYEQYF. The variable domain in full, completed from reference TRBV5-6 and TRBJ2-7, reads DAGVTQSPTHLIKTRGQQVTLRCSPKSGHDTVSWYQQALGQGPQFIFQYYEEEERQRGNFPDRFSGHQFPNYSSELNVNALLLGDSALYLCASSLDRGQIAPYEQYFGPGTRLTVT.

This clonotype was detected many times. The CDR3 protein is CASSLRQTAYEQYF. The CDR3 nucleotides are TGCGCCAGCAGCTTGAGACAGACAGCCTACGAGCAGTACTTC. The V and J genes are TRBV5-1 and TRBJ2-7; D might be TRBD1 (5 bases). CDR3 length: 14 amino acids. Deletions cut 1 base from V and 2 bases from J, with 10 bases between. The germline V gene has CDR1 SGHRS and CDR2 YFSETQ.